These T cell receptor beta chains were read from a single sample in a study of patients and donors after allogeneic stem cell transplantation. Via MiXCR, TCRdb re-called the RT-PCR reads, giving one row per CDR3 protein. The sample has approximately 410,000 distinct CDR3 sequences, approximately 16% seen once; the top ten hold about 7%. Sequencing was performed on blood, either unsorted or a sorted T cell fraction (not recorded which). The receptors here all came from a human donor who was either an allogeneic HSCT recipient or a stem cell or donor lymphocyte infusion donor (not recorded which). It is not recorded whose cells these are; they may come from a transplant donor. The CDR3 runs from the conserved cysteine through the conserved F or W. A D gene is named only where the DNA matches it firmly. Only some rows state a clone size, as once, few, many or a class for expanded clones.

TRBJ2-7 TRBV29-1 10 NA few CSVYLGGQYF TGCAGCGTCTACCTTGGAGGGCAGTACTTC
TRBJ1-2 TRBV3-1 14 NA few CASSQDRPDYGYTF TGTGCCAGCAGCCAAGATCGCCCCGACTATGGCTACACCTTC
TRBJ1-6 TRBV4-1 16 NA many CASSQDGGTANSPLHF TGCGCCAGCAGCCAAGATGGGGGGACGGCGAATTCACCCCTCCACTTT
TRBJ2-7 TRBV7-9 16 TRBD1 few CASSSPGTGGTYEQYF TGTGCCAGCAGCTCCCCCGGGACAGGGGGTACGTACGAGCAGTACTTC
TRBJ2-1 TRBV20-1 11 NA NA CSATRGNEQFF TGCAGTGCTACTCGGGGAAATGAGCAGTTCTTC
TRBJ2-5 TRBV2 11 NA many CASSAQETQYF TGTGCCAGCAGCGCCCAAGAGACCCAGTACTTC
TRBJ2-3 TRBV6-2/TRBV6-3 15 NA NA CASSYRRGRGDTQYF TGTGCCAGCAGTTACCGGCGGGGCCGGGGGGATACGCAGTATTTT
TRBJ2-7 TRBV29-1 12 NA few CSVEERYYEQYF TGCAGCGTTGAAGAGCGGTACTACGAGCAGTACTTC
TRBJ2-7 TRBV7-9 15 NA NA CASSHGKGSSYEQYF TGTGCCAGCAGCCACGGGAAGGGGTCATCCTACGAGCAGTACTTC
TRBJ2-7 TRBV27 15 TRBD1 NA CASSSGQVKTYEQYF TGTGCCAGCAGTTCGGGACAGGTCAAAACCTATGAGCAGTACTTC
TRBJ1-2 TRBV12-3/TRBV12-4 16 NA few CASSLELGNPNYGYTF TGTGCCAGCAGTTTAGAATTGGGCAACCCTAACTATGGCTACACCTTC
TRBJ2-1 TRBV7-2 17 TRBD2 few CASSYRTSGGAYNEQFF TGTGCCAGCAGTTACAGGACTAGCGGGGGGGCCTACAATGAGCAGTTCTTC
TRBJ2-3 TRBV12-3/TRBV12-4 17 NA many CASSLARDIWRTDTQYF TGTGCCAGCAGTTTAGCCCGGGATATCTGGCGCACAGATACGCAGTATTTT
TRBJ2-1 TRBV7-9 16 NA few CASSLRSSRANNEQFF TGTGCCAGCAGCCTTAGGTCTAGTCGGGCTAACAATGAGCAGTTCTTC
TRBJ2-7 TRBV27 14 NA few CASSLEGAHHEQYF TGTGCCAGCAGTTTGGAGGGGGCGCACCACGAGCAGTACTTC
TRBJ2-3 TRBV2 15 NA NA CASKSDTTSTDTQYF TGTGCCAGCAAGAGTGACACCACTAGCACAGATACGCAGTATTTT
TRBJ2-1 TRBV2 16 TRBD1 few CASSGLDRVRNNEQFF TGTGCCAGCAGCGGCCTAGACAGGGTGAGGAACAATGAGCAGTTCTTC
TRBJ2-7 TRBV7-2 15 TRBD1 NA CASRADRLFSYEQYF TGTGCCAGCAGAGCGGACAGGTTATTCTCCTACGAGCAGTACTTC
TRBJ1-2 TRBV27 14 NA NA CASFSFAADDGYTF TGTGCCAGCTTCAGTTTTGCGGCGGACGATGGCTACACCTTC
TRBJ1-1 TRBV13 13 NA NA CASRPGVYTEAFF TGTGCCAGCAGGCCAGGGGTGTACACTGAAGCTTTCTTT
TRBJ2-5 TRBV3-1 17 NA NA CASSLEIYDVPGAAQYF TGTGCCAGCAGCCTTGAAATCTACGATGTGCCGGGGGCGGCCCAGTACTTC
TRBJ2-2 TRBV7-2 15 NA NA CASSLYWRNTGELFF TGTGCCAGCAGCTTGTACTGGAGGAACACCGGGGAGCTGTTTTTT
TRBJ2-7 TRBV10-3 13 NA many CAISSTWTDEQYF TGTGCCATCAGTTCTACATGGACCGACGAGCAGTACTTC
TRBJ1-1 TRBV11-2 15 NA NA CASSLRGGLITEAFF TGTGCCAGCAGCTTACGCGGGGGGCTAATCACTGAAGCTTTCTTT
TRBJ2-7 TRBV3-1 15 TRBD2 NA CASSARTRSNYEQYF TGTGCCAGCAGCGCCCGGACTAGGTCGAACTACGAGCAGTACTTC
TRBJ2-1 TRBV2 15 NA NA CASRVSGPGGNEQFF TGTGCCAGCAGGGTTAGCGGACCCGGCGGGAATGAGCAGTTCTTC
TRBJ2-1 TRBV5-1 12 NA many CASSKDYNEQFF TGCGCCAGCAGCAAAGACTACAATGAGCAGTTCTTC
TRBJ2-3 TRBV4-2 18 NA few CASSQEGYRDRSTDTQYF TGTGCCAGCAGCCAAGAAGGGTACCGGGACCGAAGCACAGATACGCAGTATTTT
TRBJ1-2 TRBV20-1 18 NA few CSARGGSPTTGSSYGYTF TGCAGTGCTAGAGGAGGGAGCCCTACTACTGGATCCTCCTATGGCTACACCTTC
TRBJ2-5 TRBV20-1 12 NA NA CSATLRVQTQYF TGCAGTGCTACCCTGAGGGTGCAGACCCAGTACTTC
TRBJ2-1 TRBV6-2/TRBV6-3 17 TRBD2 NA CASRGLAGETSYNEQFF TGTGCCAGTAGGGGACTAGCGGGAGAAACTTCCTACAATGAGCAGTTCTTC
TRBJ1-6 TRBV16 15 TRBD1 many CASSQYRGQNSPLHF TGTGCCAGCAGCCAATACAGGGGGCAAAATTCACCCCTCCACTTT
TRBJ2-2 TRBV6-1 15 TRBD2 few CASSRLAGDSGELFF TGTGCCAGCAGTAGACTAGCGGGAGACTCCGGGGAGCTGTTTTTT
TRBJ2-7 TRBV7-6 15 TRBD2 few CASSYASGLSYEQYF TGTGCCAGCAGCTACGCTAGCGGTCTTTCCTACGAGCAGTACTTC
TRBJ1-1 TRBV4-1 15 TRBD1 many CASSHLGQGAGEAFF TGCGCCAGCAGCCACTTGGGACAGGGGGCGGGGGAAGCTTTCTTT
TRBJ2-1 TRBV20-1 16 TRBD2 few CSARSGTSGRHNEQFF TGCAGTGCTAGAAGCGGGACTAGCGGGCGTCACAATGAGCAGTTCTTC
TRBJ2-7 TRBV18 14 NA few CASSPTGASYEQYF TGTGCCAGCTCACCAACGGGGGCCTCCTACGAGCAGTACTTC
TRBJ2-7 TRBV12-3/TRBV12-4 14 NA many CASSLGGLLYEQYF TGTGCCAGCAGTTTAGGTGGACTCCTCTACGAGCAGTACTTC
TRBJ2-2 TRBV21-1 15 NA NA CASSKQGGNTGELFF TGTGCCAGCAGCAAACAGGGGGGGAACACCGGGGAGCTGTTTTTT
TRBJ2-5 TRBV7-9 17 TRBD2 NA CASSPFRGAGGPETQYF TGTGCCAGCAGCCCATTTCGGGGCGCGGGAGGTCCTGAGACCCAGTACTTC
TRBJ1-5 TRBV27 14 NA few CASSSPSLNQPQHF TGTGCCAGCAGTTCCCCTTCACTTAATCAGCCCCAGCATTTT
TRBJ1-1 TRBV29-1 13 NA many CSVAFYGPTEAFF TGCAGCGTTGCATTCTATGGGCCCACTGAAGCTTTCTTT
TRBJ1-2 TRBV4-3 15 TRBD1 few CASSQETGGLYGYTF TGCGCCAGCAGCCAAGAGACAGGGGGACTCTATGGCTACACCTTC
TRBJ2-1 TRBV5-4 15 TRBD2 once CASLNGGSSYNEQFF TGTGCCAGCCTCAACGGGGGGAGCTCCTACAATGAGCAGTTCTTC
TRBJ2-3 TRBV12-3/TRBV12-4 16 NA NA CASNTLPGPSTDTQYF TGTGCCAGCAACACCTTACCGGGGCCTAGCACAGATACGCAGTATTTT
TRBJ2-3 TRBV14 16 NA few CASSPGGSRGTDTQYF TGTGCCAGCAGCCCTGGGGGTAGCCGGGGGACAGATACGCAGTATTTT
TRBJ1-2 TRBV5-1 15 NA NA CASSLAGTAGYGYTF TGCGCCAGCAGCTTGGCCGGGACGGCGGGCTATGGCTACACCTTC
TRBJ2-7 TRBV18 12 NA NA CASSLRQVEQYF TGTGCCAGCTCACTGAGACAGGTCGAGCAGTACTTC
TRBJ2-1 TRBV5-1 18 TRBD2 many CASIPSGVSPYSYNEQFF TGCGCCAGCATCCCTAGCGGGGTTTCTCCGTACTCCTACAATGAGCAGTTCTTC
TRBJ1-1 TRBV7-9 16 TRBD1 few CASSPQTGTGGKTAFF TGTGCCAGCAGCCCTCAGACCGGGACAGGGGGGAAGACAGCTTTCTTT
TRBJ1-2 TRBV2 12 TRBD1 NA CASRTVTGASTF TGTGCCAGCAGGACAGTGACAGGGGCGTCCACCTTC
TRBJ2-6 TRBV7-6 17 NA NA CASSSMDSFSGANVLTF TGTGCCAGCAGCTCGATGGACAGCTTCTCTGGGGCCAACGTCCTGACTTTC
TRBJ1-1 TRBV24-1 15 NA NA CATSDSPAGKGEAFF TGTGCCACCAGTGATTCCCCCGCAGGGAAGGGTGAAGCTTTCTTT
TRBJ2-1 TRBV4-1 17 TRBD2 NA CASSRPLAGVGNNEQFF TGCGCCAGCAGCCGCCCACTAGCGGGAGTCGGGAACAATGAGCAGTTCTTC